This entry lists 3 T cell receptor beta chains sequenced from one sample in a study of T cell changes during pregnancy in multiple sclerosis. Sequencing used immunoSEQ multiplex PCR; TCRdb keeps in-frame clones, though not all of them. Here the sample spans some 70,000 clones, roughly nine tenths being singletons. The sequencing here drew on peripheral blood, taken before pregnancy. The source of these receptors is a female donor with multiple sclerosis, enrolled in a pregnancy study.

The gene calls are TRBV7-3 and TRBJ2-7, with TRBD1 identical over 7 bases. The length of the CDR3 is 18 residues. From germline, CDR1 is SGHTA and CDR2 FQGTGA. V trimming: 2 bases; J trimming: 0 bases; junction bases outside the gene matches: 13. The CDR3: CASSLARGIRDSSYEQYF. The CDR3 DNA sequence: TGTGCCAGCAGCTTAGCTCGGGGTATCCGGGACAGCTCCTACGAGCAGTACTTC.

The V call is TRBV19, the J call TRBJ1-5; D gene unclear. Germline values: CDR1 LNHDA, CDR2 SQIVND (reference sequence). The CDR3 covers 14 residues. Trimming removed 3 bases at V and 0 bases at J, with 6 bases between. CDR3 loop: CASSMRVSNQPQHF. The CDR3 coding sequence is TGTGCCAGTAGTATGCGGGTTAGCAATCAGCCCCAGCATTTT.

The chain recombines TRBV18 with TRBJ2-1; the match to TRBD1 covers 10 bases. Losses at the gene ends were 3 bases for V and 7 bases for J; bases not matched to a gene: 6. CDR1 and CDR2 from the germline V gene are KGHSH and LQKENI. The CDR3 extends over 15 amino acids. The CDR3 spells CASSPLGTGVNEQFF. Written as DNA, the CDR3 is TGTGCCAGCTCACCTTTAGGGACAGGGGTGAATGAGCAGTTCTTC. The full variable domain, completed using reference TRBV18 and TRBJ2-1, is NAGVMQNPRHLVRRRGQEARLRCSPMKGHSHVYWYRQLPEEGLKFMVYLQKENIIDESGMPKERFSAEFPKEGPSILRIQQVVRGDSAAYFCASSPLGTGVNEQFFGPGTRLTVL.